This T cell receptor (beta chain) came from a study of blood T cell repertoires in COVID-19. The table lists this clone with a few counts. This CDR3 comprises 15 residues. CDR1 SGHRS and CDR2 YFSETQ come from the germline V gene. The junction had 2 bases not matched to a gene; V was cut back by 1 base and J by 2 bases. Clones were sequenced by immunoSEQ multiplex PCR, and TCRdb holds only the in-frame ones, with some missing. Found here are hundreds of thousands of clones, around 88% of them singletons; the top ten hold around 1.4%. The J gene is TRBJ1-5, the V gene TRBV5-1; TRBD1 matches at 8 bases. The TCR originated in a man older than 75 with acute or convalescent COVID-19. The specimen was peripheral blood. CDR3 residues: CASSLTGGGNQPQHF. The CDR3 DNA sequence: TGCGCCAGCAGCTTGACAGGGGGGGGCAATCAGCCCCAGCATTTT. Full variable domain (missing parts from reference TRBV5-1 and TRBJ1-5): KAGVTQTPRYLIKTRGQQVTLSCSPISGHRSVSWYQQTPGQGLQFLFEYFSETQRNKGNFPGRFSGRQFSNSRSEMNVSTLELGDSALYLCASSLTGGGNQPQHFGDGTRLSIL.